This T cell receptor beta chain was observed in a study of shared clonotypes between healthy human individuals. On the study more broadly: Donor composition was two women and a few men, aged 18 to 49. Findings and limits, study-wide: Researchers found naive subsets generally carried larger estimated richness than memory subsets.

CDR1 and CDR2 from the germline V gene are GTSNPN and SVGIG (reference sequence). The CDR3 has 15 amino acids. With 4 bases removed from V and 5 bases from J, the gap between germline ends came to 18 bases. Cells designated naive CD8 were CD45RO-negative and were positively selected for CCR7, with terminally differentiated effector memory CD45RA+ cells excluded. Among the donors, all were Caucasian adults who lived in Nashville, Tennessee. The protocol was immunoSEQ multiplex PCR, while the TCRdb copy is restricted to in-frame clones and leaves out a portion. The data show some 2.1 million clones, over 85% seen once. About this clone: Antigen unknown.

Sequences were obtained from naive CD8+ T cells sorted from blood. The source is a man aged 18 to 30 in good health. This chain links TRBV30 with TRBJ2-1; no clear D gene. In nucleotides, the CDR3 is TGTGCCTGGACTCTTATTCCGCTTCTTAACAATGAGCAGTTCTTC. Protein product: CAWTLIPLLNNEQFF.